This T cell receptor beta chain is from a study of OX40 agonist ivuxolimab in advanced cancers. Points from the study as a whole: Within 6 weeks, CD4+ and CD8+ blood T cells expanded clonally at 0.1 to 3.0 mg/kg.

The cohort excluded patients with autoimmune disease history or systemic immunosuppression. In regard to this clone: Its antigen is unidentified.

Some clones are missing from TCRdb's copy, which holds only in-frame ones; the method was immunoSEQ multiplex PCR. The data contain roughly 30,000 clones, roughly 86% of them seen just once; the ten biggest clones take up 45% to 65%. This CDR3 spans 15 amino acids. Germline-derived CDR1 and CDR2 are SGHVT and SQSDAQ. The V and J ends lost 5 bases and 5 bases, in that order; junction bases with no gene match: 7. The sample in question was CD4+ or CD8+ T cells sorted from blood, obtained in a trial of the OX40 agonist ivuxolimab. The rearrangement joins TRBV7-4 to TRBJ1-5, with 9 nucleotides matching TRBD1. This sequence was found in an adult with an advanced solid tumor such as melanoma, head and neck, liver or kidney cancer. DNA of the CDR3: TGTGCCAGCAGCCCCCAGACAGGGGGGGATCAGCCCCAGCATTTT. Protein sequence: CASSPQTGGDQPQHF.